The entry that follows covers one TCR beta chain sequence. Its antigen is not identified. Germline DNA was also extracted, while the blood RNA originated from unsorted whole blood. Blood samples of four milliliters were drawn preoperatively. A primer matching the constant region was used to make TCR beta cDNA from around 550 ng of total RNA. Generation of the TCR beta libraries relied on three nested multiplex PCR rounds using slightly modified ARM-PCR. Forward primers for TRBV1-TRBV30 and a C-beta reverse primer served the first two PCR rounds, at about 10 cycles each. TCRdb recomputed calls from the multiplex PCR reads with MiXCR, one row per CDR3 protein. The data show more than 150,000 distinct CDR3 sequences, with roughly three fifths seen just once and under 75% held by the top ten. The data stem from a study of tumor-infiltrating lymphocytes in primary liver carcinoma. Overall study: In every tissue type, samples returned a similar yield of roughly 3.65 to 8 million productive TCRbeta reads. Broader study findings: It was tumor-adjacent and tumor-blood pairs that overlapped less than tumor region pairs did. A significantly higher top-250-clone fraction was recorded for tumors than for blood (p = 0.039).

The CDR3 sequence is 17 residues long. Germline V gene lookup returns CDR1 PRHDT and CDR2 FYEKMQ (reference sequence). Between the trimmed V and J ends, which lost 8 bases and 6 bases, there was a span of 25 bases. Material: peripheral blood. The origin of this receptor is a man between 40 and 49 years old with primary liver carcinoma and hepatitis B virus infection. V usage is TRBV13 and J usage is TRBJ1-4, with D maybe TRBD1 (5 bases). CDR3 in DNA: TGTGCCAGCTGCCCGGGACGCTCCGGACTGGTTGATGAAAAACTGTTTTTT. It yields the protein CASCPGRSGLVDEKLFF.